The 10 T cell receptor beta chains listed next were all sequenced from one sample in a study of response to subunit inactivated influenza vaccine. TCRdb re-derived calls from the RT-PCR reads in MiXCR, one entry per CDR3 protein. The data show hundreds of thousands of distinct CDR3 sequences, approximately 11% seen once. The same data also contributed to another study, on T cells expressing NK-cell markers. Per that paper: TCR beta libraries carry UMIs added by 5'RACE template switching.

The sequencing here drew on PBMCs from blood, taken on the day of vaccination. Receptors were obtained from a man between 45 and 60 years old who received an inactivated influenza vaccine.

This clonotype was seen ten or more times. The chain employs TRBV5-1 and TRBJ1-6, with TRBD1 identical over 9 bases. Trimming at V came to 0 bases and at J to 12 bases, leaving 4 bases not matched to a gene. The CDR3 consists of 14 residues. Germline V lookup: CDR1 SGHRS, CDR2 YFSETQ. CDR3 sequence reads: CASSLGQGEGPLHF. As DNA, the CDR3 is TGCGCCAGCAGCTTGGGACAGGGGGAAGGACCCCTCCACTTT.

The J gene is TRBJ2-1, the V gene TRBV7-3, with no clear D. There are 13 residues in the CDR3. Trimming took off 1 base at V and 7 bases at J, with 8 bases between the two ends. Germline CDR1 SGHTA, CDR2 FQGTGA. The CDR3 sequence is CASSLNRVNEQFF. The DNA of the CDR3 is TGTGCCAGCAGCTTAAATCGGGTGAATGAGCAGTTCTTC. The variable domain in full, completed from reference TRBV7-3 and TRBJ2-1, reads GAGVSQTPSNKVTEKGKYVELRCDPISGHTALYWYRQSLGQGPEFLIYFQGTGAADDSGLPNDRFFAVRPEGSVSTLKIQRTERGDSAVYLCASSLNRVNEQFFGPGTRLTVL.

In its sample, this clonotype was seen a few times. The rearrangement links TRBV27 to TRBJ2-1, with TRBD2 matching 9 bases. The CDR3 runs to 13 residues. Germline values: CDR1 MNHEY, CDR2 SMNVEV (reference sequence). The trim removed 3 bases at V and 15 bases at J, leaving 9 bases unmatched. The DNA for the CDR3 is TGTGCCAGCAGTTTGACTGGGCGGGAGGGTGTGTTCTTC. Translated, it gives CASSLTGREGVFF.

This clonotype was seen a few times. The CDR3 region has the DNA TGTGCCAGCAGCATAGGGACAGCAGTCCAAGAGACCCAGTACTTC. As protein: CASSIGTAVQETQYF. The chain links TRBV11-2 to TRBJ2-5, with 7 bases that match TRBD1. The ends lost 5 bases at V and 1 base at J; junction bases unmatched: 7. CDR1 is SGHAT and CDR2 is FQNNGV in the germline V gene. This CDR3 region has 15 residues.

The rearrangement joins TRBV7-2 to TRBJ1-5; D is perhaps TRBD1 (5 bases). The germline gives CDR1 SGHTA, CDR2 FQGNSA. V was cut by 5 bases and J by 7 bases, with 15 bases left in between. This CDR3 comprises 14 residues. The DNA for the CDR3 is TGTGCCAGCAGCCCGCCGGGGGGGTGGCAGCCCCAGCATTTT. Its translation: CASSPPGGWQPQHF.

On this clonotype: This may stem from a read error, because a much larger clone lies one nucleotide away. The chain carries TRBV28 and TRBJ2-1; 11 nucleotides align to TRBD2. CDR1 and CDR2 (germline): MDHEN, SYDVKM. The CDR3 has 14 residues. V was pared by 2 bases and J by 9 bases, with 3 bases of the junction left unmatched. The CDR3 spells CASSLVLAGGEQFF. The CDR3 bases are TGTGCCAGCAGTTTAGTCCTAGCGGGAGGTGAGCAGTTCTTC.

Written as DNA, the CDR3 is TGCGCCAGCAGCCCGGGAACCACTAGAGCGGGCACAGATACGCAGTATTTT. It yields the protein CASSPGTTRAGTDTQYF. This sequence joins TRBV5-1 and TRBJ2-3; weak D call: TRBD2 (5 bases). The CDR3 consists of 17 residues. Germline V gene lookup returns CDR1 SGHRS and CDR2 YFSETQ. The V end lost 4 bases, the J end lost 1 base, and 19 bases lay between the germline ends.

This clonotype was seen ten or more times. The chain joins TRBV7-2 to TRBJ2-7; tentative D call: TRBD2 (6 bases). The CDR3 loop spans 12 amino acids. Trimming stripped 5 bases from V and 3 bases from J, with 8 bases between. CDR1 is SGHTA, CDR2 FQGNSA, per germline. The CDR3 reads CASSGGSYEQYF. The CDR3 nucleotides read TGTGCCAGCAGCGGGGGGAGCTACGAGCAGTACTTC.

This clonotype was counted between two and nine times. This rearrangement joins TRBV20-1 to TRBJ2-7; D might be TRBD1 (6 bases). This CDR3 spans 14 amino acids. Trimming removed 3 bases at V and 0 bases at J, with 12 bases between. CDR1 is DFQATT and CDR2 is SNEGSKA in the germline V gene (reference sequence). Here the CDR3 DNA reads TGCAGTGCTAGCCGGGCAGGGGACTCCTACGAGCAGTACTTC. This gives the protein CSASRAGDSYEQYF.

CDR3 nucleotides: TGTGCCAGCAGCTTAAACCCTCTGTTTTACGAGCAGTACTTC. Translated, it gives CASSLNPLFYEQYF. The V gene is TRBV7-2, the J gene TRBJ2-7, with D uncertain. The CDR3 runs to 14 residues. Per the germline V gene, CDR1 is SGHTA and CDR2 is FQGNSA. The V end lost 2 bases, the J end lost 4 bases, and 12 bases lay between the germline ends.